This TCR beta chain was documented in a study of early T cells in non-severe SARS-CoV-2 infection. Study-level information: Sequencing used unsorted whole-blood bulk RNA, so chains lack pairing.

From germline, CDR1 is SGHRS and CDR2 YFSETQ. Trimming removed 5 bases at V and 7 bases at J, with 13 bases between. The CDR3 covers 12 residues. Study results and caveats: Lookups in VDJdb leaned toward anti-spike CD8 responses and missed private and CD4 specificities.

In this sample, this clonotype turned up a few times. Its antigen is still unknown. Unique molecular identifiers (one per individual cDNA molecule) were attached. MiXCR, run by TCRdb on the 5' RACE reads, gives a single entry per CDR3 protein. The sample lists tens of thousands of distinct CDR3 sequences, less than 15% occurring once. Sequencing input: whole blood. The clonotype originates from an adult who was a healthcare worker with PCR-confirmed SARS-CoV-2 infection or an uninfected control (not recorded which). The chain joins TRBV5-1 to TRBJ2-7; the D gene is possibly TRBD2 (5 bases). The CDR3 DNA reads as TGCGCCAGCAGACGAACTAGGCTGGAGCAGTACTTC. As protein: CASRRTRLEQYF.